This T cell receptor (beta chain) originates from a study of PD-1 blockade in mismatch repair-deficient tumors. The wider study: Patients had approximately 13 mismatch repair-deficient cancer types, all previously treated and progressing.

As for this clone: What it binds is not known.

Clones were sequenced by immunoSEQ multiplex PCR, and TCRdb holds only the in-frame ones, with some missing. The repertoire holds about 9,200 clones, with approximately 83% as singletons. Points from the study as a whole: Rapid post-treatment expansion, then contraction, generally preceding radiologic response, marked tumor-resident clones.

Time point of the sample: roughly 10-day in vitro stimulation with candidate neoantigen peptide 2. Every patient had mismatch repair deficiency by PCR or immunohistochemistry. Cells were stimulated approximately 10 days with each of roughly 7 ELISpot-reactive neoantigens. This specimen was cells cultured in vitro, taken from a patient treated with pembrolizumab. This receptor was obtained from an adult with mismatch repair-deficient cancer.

CDR3 protein: CASSSSLPSTDTQYF. CDR3 bases: TGTGCCAGCAGCTCTTCACTTCCTAGCACAGATACGCAGTATTTT. This chain joins TRBV7-2 and TRBJ2-3, with D unclear. The germline V and J ends were trimmed by 4 bases and 0 bases, with 11 bases remaining between them. This CDR3 comprises 15 residues. Germline values: CDR1 SGHTA, CDR2 FQGNSA.